These 25 T cell receptor beta chains were all obtained from the same sample, sequenced in a study of cytomegalovirus exposure and HLA in healthy donors. The PCR contained 60 Vbeta and 13 Jbeta primers. Assay used: immunoSEQ multiplex PCR; TCRdb lists only in-frame clones, some missing. The table includes roughly 150,000 clones, over 80% detected once. The sequencing sample was made of PBMCs. The source of these receptors is a boy aged 2 to 10 in good health and CMV-seronegative.

The V gene is TRBV5-4, the J gene TRBJ1-1; 7 bases map to TRBD1. The germline CDR1 and CDR2 sequences are SGHNT and YYREEE (reference sequence). V was clipped by 4 bases and J by 1 base; unmatched bases: 7. This CDR3 has 15 amino acids. CDR3 residues: CASSKPGTENTEAFF. The CDR3 DNA reads as TGTGCCAGCAGCAAGCCCGGGACAGAGAACACTGAAGCTTTCTTT.

Regarding this clone: Other DNA variants within this sample encode the same CDR3. The chain couples TRBV5-6 to TRBJ2-1; 9 bases match TRBD2. Per the germline V gene, CDR1 is SGHDT and CDR2 is YYEEEE. This CDR3 has 14 residues. V was clipped by 4 bases and J by 9 bases; unmatched bases: 8. DNA of the CDR3: TGTGCCAGCAGCGGAGTAGCGGGGGAGGGTGAGCAGTTCTTC. This gives the protein CASSGVAGEGEQFF.

V and J are TRBV25-1 and TRBJ1-4, with a weak D call TRBD1 (5 bases). In germline, CDR1 is MGHDK, CDR2 SYGVNS. This CDR3 is 15 amino acids long. Trimming shortened V by 4 bases and J by 0 bases, and 9 bases separated the two germline ends. The DNA for the CDR3 is TGTGCCAGCAGTGCTCCCAGGGCAACTAATGAAAAACTGTTTTTT. This sequence encodes CASSAPRATNEKLFF.

The chain joins TRBV4-3 to TRBJ1-2; maybe TRBD1 (6 bases). This CDR3 has 14 amino acids. The germline CDR1 and CDR2 sequences are LGHNA and YSLEER. Trimming stripped 0 bases from V and 6 bases from J, with 11 bases between. CDR3: CASSQDHRVNGYTF. The CDR3 DNA follows: TGCGCCAGCAGCCAAGATCACAGGGTAAATGGCTACACCTTC.

The V and J genes are TRBV5-5 and TRBJ2-5; 8 bases map to TRBD2. From germline, CDR1 is SGHKS and CDR2 YYEKEE (reference sequence). The CDR3 runs 17 residues. V dropped 0 bases and J dropped 3; count of bases not matched to a gene: 10. As DNA, the CDR3 is TGTGCCAGCAGCTTGGGGCGCGCCACTAGCGGTGAAGAGACCCAGTACTTC. This translates into CASSLGRATSGEETQYF.

The V call is TRBV5-1, the J call TRBJ2-1; 9 nucleotides agree with TRBD2. There are 15 residues in the CDR3. Per germline, CDR1 SGHRS and CDR2 YFSETQ. Germline trimming cut 4 bases from V and 8 bases from J; bases unmatched to any gene: 10. The CDR3 reads CASSLEGAGGYEQFF. For the CDR3, the DNA is TGCGCCAGCAGCCTCGAGGGAGCGGGGGGCTATGAGCAGTTCTTC.

This chain uses TRBV10-3 with TRBJ2-3; a possible D gene is TRBD1 (5 bases). The CDR3 consists of 13 residues. Germline CDR1 reads ENHRY; CDR2 reads SYGVKD. Deletions cut 5 bases from V and 6 bases from J, with 12 bases between. DNA for the CDR3: TGTGCCATCAGTAAACAGGTTGGGGATACGCAGTATTTT. Translating gives CAISKQVGDTQYF.

V and J are TRBV7-8 and TRBJ2-3, with 11 bases identical to TRBD2. This CDR3 comprises 20 residues. CDR1 and CDR2 (germline): SGHVS, FQNEAQ. V lost 8 bases, J lost 4 bases, and 23 bases stayed unmatched. As DNA, the CDR3 is TGTGCCAGCGCCTCGATTGCGACTAGCGGGGAACTTGGGTGGGCAGATACGCAGTATTTT. Residues: CASASIATSGELGWADTQYF.

The rearrangement joins TRBV2 to TRBJ1-3; D remains ambiguous. The CDR3 is 14 residues long. V was shortened by 3 bases and J by 1 base, with 7 bases between the two germline ends. The germline V gene has CDR1 SNHLY and CDR2 FYNNEI. This CDR3 is CASSDRLSGNTIYF. CDR3 DNA sequence: TGTGCCAGCAGTGACAGGCTTTCTGGAAACACCATATATTTT.

J is TRBJ2-3 and V is TRBV27, with a weak D call TRBD2 (6 bases). Germline V gives CDR1 MNHEY, CDR2 SMNVEV (reference sequence). V lost 4 bases and J 3 bases, leaving 14 bases between the germline ends. This CDR3 comprises 15 residues. This CDR3 reads CASSSRLVKTDTQYF. The CDR3 DNA is TGTGCCAGCAGTTCCAGACTAGTGAAGACAGATACGCAGTATTTT.

The V gene is TRBV7-2, the J gene TRBJ2-2; 7 bases line up with TRBD2. V was pared by 1 base and J by 1 base, with 3 bases of the junction left unmatched. Germline V gene data show CDR1 as SGHTA and CDR2 as FQGNSA. The CDR3 loop spans 16 amino acids. CDR3 nucleotide sequence: TGTGCCAGCAGCTTAGAGAGCGGGGTGAACACCGGGGAGCTGTTTTTT. It codes for CASSLESGVNTGELFF.

This chain uses TRBV10-3 with TRBJ2-7; 9 bases are a match to TRBD1. Trimming took 6 bases from V and 2 from J; bases not matched to a gene: 5. The CDR3 sequence is 14 residues long. Germline V gene sequence: CDR1 ENHRY, CDR2 SYGVKD. The DNA of the CDR3 is TGTGCCATCAGGGGGACAGGGCCACCCTACGAGCAGTACTTC. Translated: CAIRGTGPPYEQYF.

V is TRBV13 and J is TRBJ1-1, with 7 bases that match TRBD1. The CDR3 sequence is 13 residues long. CDR1 is PRHDT and CDR2 is FYEKMQ in the germline V gene (reference sequence). The ends lost 2 bases at V and 4 bases at J; junction bases unmatched: 1. The CDR3 loop is CASSLTGATEAFF. Here the CDR3 DNA reads TGTGCCAGCAGCTTAACAGGGGCCACTGAAGCTTTCTTT.

This chain connects TRBV28 to TRBJ1-1, with no clear D. Germline V lookup: CDR1 MDHEN, CDR2 SYDVKM. The CDR3 has 12 amino acids. V shed 1 base and J shed 5 bases, with 5 bases lying between them. DNA of the CDR3: TGTGCCAGCAGTTTATTAGAAACTGAAGCTTTCTTT. It yields the protein CASSLLETEAFF.

Regarding this clone: One junction end disagrees with the germline gene, perhaps due to a read error. V is TRBV6-5 and J is TRBJ2-1; 7 nucleotides agree with TRBD1. Germline V gives CDR1 MNHEY, CDR2 SVGAGI. The CDR3 extends over 12 amino acids. The CDR3 loop is CASSPKHRGWIF. CDR3 in DNA: TGTGCCAGCAGCCCAAAACACAGGGGTTGGATCTTC.

This clone has a single count. J is TRBJ2-3 and V is TRBV14; 9 nucleotides line up with TRBD1. CDR3 size: 13 residues. The trim removed 4 bases at V and 6 bases at J, leaving 2 bases unmatched. Germline CDR1 SGHDN, CDR2 FVKESK. CDR3 sequence (DNA): TGTGCCAGCAGCCGGGACAGGGCTGATACGCAGTATTTT. It encodes CASSRDRADTQYF.

The CDR3 here is CASSYSGFQGGGYTF. The CDR3 DNA reads TGTGCCAGCAGTTACTCAGGGTTTCAGGGAGGGGGCTACACCTTC. The chain employs TRBV6-5 and TRBJ1-2, with a tentative D call TRBD1 (5 bases). The CDR3 runs to 15 residues. In germline, CDR1 is MNHEY, CDR2 SVGAGI. Trimming removed 0 bases from V and 8 bases from J, with 16 bases in between.

The rearrangement uses TRBV29-1 and TRBJ2-1; TRBD2 aligns across 14 bases. The ends lost 0 bases at V and 6 bases at J; junction bases unmatched: 4. This CDR3 comprises 16 residues. The germline V gene has CDR1 SQVTM and CDR2 ANQGSEA. CDR3 protein: CSVEEGTSGSVNEQFF. CDR3 DNA: TGCAGCGTTGAAGAGGGGACTAGCGGGAGTGTCAATGAGCAGTTCTTC.

CDR3 bases: TGTGCCAGCAGCTTGGGGGACAGGGGCCGCTGGTCGGTCAGGGGCTACACCTTC. It yields the protein CASSLGDRGRWSVRGYTF. This chain links TRBV5-6 with TRBJ1-2; TRBD1 aligns across 10 bases. The CDR3 length is 18 residues. Germline CDR1 and CDR2: SGHDT and YYEEEE. The V and J ends lost 0 bases and 8 bases, in that order; junction bases with no gene match: 16.

The gene calls are TRBV19 and TRBJ1-5; D uncertain. Trimming shortened V by 5 bases and J by 3 bases, and 11 bases separated the two germline ends. Looked up from germline, CDR1 is LNHDA and CDR2 is SQIVND (reference sequence). The CDR3 extends over 14 amino acids. CDR3 in DNA: TGTGCCAGTAGTGCGCGCGGAAACAATCAGCCCCAGCATTTT. Amino acids: CASSARGNNQPQHF.

In its sample, this clone was seen a few times. The V call is TRBV7-3, the J call TRBJ2-2; TRBD1 agrees at 10 bases. V trimming: 5 bases; J trimming: 6 bases; junction bases outside the gene matches: 9. CDR3 length: 16 residues. The germline V gene encodes CDR1 SGHTA and CDR2 FQGTGA. This CDR3 reads CASSDKRQGAAGELFF. The CDR3 DNA reads as TGTGCCAGCAGCGACAAGAGACAGGGGGCCGCCGGGGAGCTGTTTTTT.

The CDR3 nucleotides read TGTGCCAGCAGCGCGGGACTAGCGGGGGGGCGAGGAGAGACCCAGTACTTC. Amino acid sequence: CASSAGLAGGRGETQYF. V gene TRBV11-2 combines with J gene TRBJ2-5; 16 positions agree with TRBD2. Germline V CDR1 and CDR2: SGHAT, FQNNGV. The CDR3 spans 17 residues. Losses at the gene ends were 5 bases for V and 4 bases for J; bases not matched to a gene: 7.

The gene calls are TRBV1 and TRBJ2-7; TRBD2 is the table's D call, not checked against the DNA. TRBV1 is an annotated pseudogene. This CDR3 is 12 amino acids long. CDR3 DNA sequence: TGCACCAGCAGCCACTACTTATACGAGCAGTACTTC. This codes for CTSSHYLYEQYF.

The chain links TRBV30 to TRBJ2-7; D is perhaps TRBD1 (5 bases). CDR3 length: 14 amino acids. Germline V lookup: CDR1 GTSNPN, CDR2 SVGIG (reference sequence). Deletions cut 2 bases from V and 5 bases from J, with 16 bases between. CDR3 in DNA: TGTGCCTGGAGTCATTTGGGCAGGGCTCACGAGCAGTACTTC. Its translation is CAWSHLGRAHEQYF.

The chain joins TRBV5-1 to TRBJ2-1; 9 bases align to TRBD2. J gave up 1 base and V 0 bases, and 17 bases lay outside the gene matches. The CDR3 runs 21 residues. Germline CDR1 reads SGHRS; CDR2 reads YFSETQ. CDR3 DNA: TGCGCCAGCAGCTTGGGCCCTTTGACTAGCGGAAGCCGTAGTTCCTACAATGAGCAGTTCTTC. Its translation is CASSLGPLTSGSRSSYNEQFF.